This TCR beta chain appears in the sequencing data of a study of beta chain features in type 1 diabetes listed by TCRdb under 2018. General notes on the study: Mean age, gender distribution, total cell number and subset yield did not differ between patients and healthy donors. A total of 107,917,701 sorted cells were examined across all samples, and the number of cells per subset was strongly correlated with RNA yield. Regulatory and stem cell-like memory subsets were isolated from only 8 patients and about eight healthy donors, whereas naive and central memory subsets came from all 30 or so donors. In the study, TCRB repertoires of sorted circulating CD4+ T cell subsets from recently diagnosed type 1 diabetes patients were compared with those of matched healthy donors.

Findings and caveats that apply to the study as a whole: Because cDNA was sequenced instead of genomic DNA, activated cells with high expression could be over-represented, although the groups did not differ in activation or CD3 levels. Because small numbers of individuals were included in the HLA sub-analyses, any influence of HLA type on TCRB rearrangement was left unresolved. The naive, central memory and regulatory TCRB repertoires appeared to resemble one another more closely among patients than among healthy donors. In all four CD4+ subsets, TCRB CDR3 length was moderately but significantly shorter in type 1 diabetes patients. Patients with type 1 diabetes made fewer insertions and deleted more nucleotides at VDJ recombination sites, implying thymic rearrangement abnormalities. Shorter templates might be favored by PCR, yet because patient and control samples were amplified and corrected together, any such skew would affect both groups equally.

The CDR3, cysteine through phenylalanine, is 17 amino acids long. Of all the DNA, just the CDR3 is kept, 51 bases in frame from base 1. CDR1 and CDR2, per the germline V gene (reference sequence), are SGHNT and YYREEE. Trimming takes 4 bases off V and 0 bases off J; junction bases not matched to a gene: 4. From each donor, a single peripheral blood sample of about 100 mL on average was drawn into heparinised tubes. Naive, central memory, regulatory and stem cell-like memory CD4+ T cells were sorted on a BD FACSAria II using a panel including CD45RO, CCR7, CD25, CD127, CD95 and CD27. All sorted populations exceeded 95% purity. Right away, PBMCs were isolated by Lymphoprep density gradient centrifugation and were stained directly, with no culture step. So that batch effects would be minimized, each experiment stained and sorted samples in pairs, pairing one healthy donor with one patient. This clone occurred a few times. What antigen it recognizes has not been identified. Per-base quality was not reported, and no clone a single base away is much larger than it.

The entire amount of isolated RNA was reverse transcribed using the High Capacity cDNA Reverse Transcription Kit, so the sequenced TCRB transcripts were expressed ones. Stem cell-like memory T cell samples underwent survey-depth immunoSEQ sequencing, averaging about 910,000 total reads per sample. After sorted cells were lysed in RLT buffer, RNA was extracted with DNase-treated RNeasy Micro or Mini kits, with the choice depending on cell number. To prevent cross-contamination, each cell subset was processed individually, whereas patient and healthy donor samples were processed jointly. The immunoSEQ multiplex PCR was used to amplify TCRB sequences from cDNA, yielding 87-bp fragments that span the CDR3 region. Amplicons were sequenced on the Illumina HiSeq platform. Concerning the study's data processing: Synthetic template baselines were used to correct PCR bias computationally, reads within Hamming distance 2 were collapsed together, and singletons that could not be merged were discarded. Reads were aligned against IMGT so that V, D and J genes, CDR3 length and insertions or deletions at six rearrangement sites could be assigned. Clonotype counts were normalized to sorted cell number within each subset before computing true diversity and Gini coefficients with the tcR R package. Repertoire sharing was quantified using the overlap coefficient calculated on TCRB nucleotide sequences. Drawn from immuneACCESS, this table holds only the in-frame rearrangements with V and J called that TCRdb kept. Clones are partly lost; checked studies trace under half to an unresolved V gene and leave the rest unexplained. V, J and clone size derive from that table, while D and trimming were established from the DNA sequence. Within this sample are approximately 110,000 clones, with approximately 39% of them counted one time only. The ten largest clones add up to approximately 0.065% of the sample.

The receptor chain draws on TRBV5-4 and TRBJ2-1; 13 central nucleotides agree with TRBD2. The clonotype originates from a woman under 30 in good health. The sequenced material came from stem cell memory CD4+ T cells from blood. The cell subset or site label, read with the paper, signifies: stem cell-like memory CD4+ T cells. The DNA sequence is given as TGTGCCAGCAGCAGGACTAGCGGGAGCCCCTCCTACAATGAGCAGTTCTTC. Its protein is CASSRTSGSPSYNEQFF. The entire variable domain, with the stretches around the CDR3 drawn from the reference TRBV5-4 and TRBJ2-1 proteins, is ETGVTQSPTHLIKTRGQQVTLRCSSQSGHNTVSWYQQALGQGPQFIFQYYREEENGRGNFPPRFSGLQFPNYSSELNVNALELDDSALYLCASSRTSGSPSYNEQFFGPGTRLTVL.